These T cell receptor beta chains were read from a single sample in a study of chemoradiotherapy in HPV16-positive cancers. Method: immunoSEQ multiplex PCR; TCRdb's copy keeps in-frame clones and lacks some. The repertoire holds around 20,000 clones, over 85% seen once, with around 5.8% in the top ten. Source: blood, taken from a patient who underwent chemoradiotherapy. These receptors all stem from a human donor with HPV-associated anogenital cancer. Each CDR3 is given without its conserved first and last residue. Some rows mark clone size as missing; the rest say once, few, many or name a class of expanded clone.

12	TRBV2	NA	TRBJ1-4	ASSEKLPREKLF
9	TRBV10-2	NA	TRBJ2-4	ASSELNIQY
11	TRBV6-5	NA	TRBJ2-2	ASSFTGSGELF
13	TRBV18	NA	TRBJ1-2	ASSPSTGGEGGYT
12	TRBV12-5	once	TRBJ1-6	ASGLTTQSSPLH
10	TRBV2	NA	TRBJ2-2	ASRSDTGELF
11	TRBV2	NA	TRBJ2-2	ASSRTSYGELF
10	TRBV9	once	TRBJ2-7	ASSVTGYEQY
12	TRBV5-1	NA	TRBJ1-2	ASSLGGELNGYT
12	TRBV7-3	NA	TRBJ2-2	ASSPDSGTGELF
11	TRBV6-1	NA	TRBJ2-3	ASGRRSTDTQY
12	TRBV6-5	NA	TRBJ1-2	ASSPGTAQYGYT
14	TRBV4-2	NA	TRBJ2-1	ASSQMTSGGSNEQF
10	TRBV25-1	NA	TRBJ2-3	ASRGSTDTQY
13	TRBV14	NA	TRBJ2-7	ASSQGSLFSYEQY